The clone carrying this T cell receptor beta chain was counted a few times. TCRdb independently ran MiXCR on the 5' RACE reads; one entry per CDR3 protein. Of over 400,000 distinct CDR3 sequences listed, more than 20% were seen once; the top ten hold roughly 14%. This sample stems from a study of T-cell memory formation after mild COVID-19. This clonotype was obtained from an adult woman who had mild COVID-19 (a few samples of this study predate the infection). Cell type and time point are not known. Sample: PBMCs or a T cell subset sorted from them (not recorded which).

CDR3 nucleotide sequence: TGTGCCAGCAGTTACATGGTCCCTCGGTCCAATGAGCAGTTCTTC. It translates to CASSYMVPRSNEQFF. The chain combines TRBV6-2 or TRBV6-3 with TRBJ2-1; D is ambiguous. Trimming removed 2 bases from V and 6 bases from J, with 14 bases in between. CDR1 is MNHEY and CDR2 is SVGEGT in the germline V gene. The CDR3 extends over 15 amino acids.